Listed here are 21 T cell receptor beta chains from one sample, sequenced in a study of cytomegalovirus exposure and HLA in healthy donors. PCR primers comprised 60 Vbeta and 13 Jbeta primers. TCRdb's table, derived via immunoSEQ multiplex PCR, lists solely in-frame clones and lacks some. The sample yields 150,000 to 200,000 clones, more than 60% seen once. Sequenced material: PBMCs. These receptors came from a human donor in good health.

The rearrangement joins TRBV25-1 to TRBJ1-6, with a tentative D call TRBD1 (5 bases). Germline values: CDR1 MGHDK, CDR2 SYGVNS. V shed 8 bases and J shed 6 bases, with 11 bases lying between them. The CDR3 consists of 13 residues. CDR3 DNA: TGTGCCAGCCGGAGGGGAATTAATTCACCCCTCCACTTT. Protein product: CASRRGINSPLHF.

The chain recombines TRBV19 with TRBJ2-5, with a possible D match to TRBD1 (6 bases). CDR1 is LNHDA, CDR2 SQIVND, per germline (reference sequence). Trimming removed 5 bases at V and 1 base at J, with 11 bases between. The CDR3 runs 14 residues. CDR3 sequence: CASSPTGPQETQYF. The DNA of the CDR3 is TGTGCCAGTAGTCCGACAGGACCCCAAGAGACCCAGTACTTC.

The sample holds a few counts of this clone. The chain recombines TRBV6-6 with TRBJ1-5; D not resolved. Germline V CDR1 and CDR2: MNHNY, SVGAGI (reference sequence). V lost 0 bases to trimming and J lost 11 bases, with 17 bases between them. This CDR3 contains 15 residues. The CDR3 nucleotides are TGTGCCAGCAGTTACTCCGCGGCCGGCGATGGGTCCCAGCATTTT. Translation: CASSYSAAGDGSQHF.

This sequence joins TRBV6-5 and TRBJ1-1; TRBD1 matches 8 bases. The germline V gene has CDR1 MNHEY and CDR2 SVGAGI. This CDR3 is built from 12 residues. Trimming removed 8 bases from V and 8 bases from J; junction bases left unmatched: 7. In DNA, the CDR3 is TGTGCCAGCTACAGGGGGGCGGAGGAAGCTTTCTTT. This sequence encodes CASYRGAEEAFF.

This clone occurred a few times. V is TRBV7-8 and J is TRBJ2-7; D gene ambiguous. The CDR3 extends over 15 amino acids. Trimming pared 3 bases from V and 3 bases from J, leaving 15 bases between. The germline V gene encodes CDR1 SGHVS and CDR2 FQNEAQ. CDR3: CASSFRVGVSYEQYF. In nucleotides, the CDR3 is TGTGCCAGCAGCTTTAGAGTAGGAGTGAGCTACGAGCAGTACTTC. The full variable domain, rest sourced from reference TRBV7-8 and TRBJ2-7, is GAGVSQSPRYKVAKRGQDVALRCDPISGHVSLFWYQQALGQGPEFLTYFQNEAQLDKSGLPSDRFFAERPEGSVSTLKIQRTQQEDSAVYLCASSFRVGVSYEQYFGPGTRLTVT.

In this sample, this clone turned up a few times. The J gene is TRBJ1-4, the V gene TRBV11-2; TRBD1 matches 9 bases. Trimming cost V 0 bases and J 8 bases; bases outside gene matches: 4. Germline CDR1 is SGHAT and CDR2 is FQNNGV. CDR3 size: 15 residues. CDR3 DNA: TGTGCCAGCAGCTTAGACGGGACAGGGTACGAAAAACTGTTTTTT. Its protein product is CASSLDGTGYEKLFF.

The genes are TRBV10-3 and TRBJ2-3, with 8 bases lining up with TRBD1. Germline assignment: CDR1 ENHRY and CDR2 SYGVKD. Trimming at V came to 6 bases and at J to 2 bases, leaving 10 bases not matched to a gene. This CDR3 region has 16 residues. The CDR3 protein is CAIRRTTGVVTDTQYF. The CDR3 DNA sequence: TGTGCCATCAGAAGAACGACAGGGGTTGTCACAGATACGCAGTATTTT.

This rearrangement joins TRBV2 to TRBJ1-1, with TRBD1 matching 9 bases. V was clipped by 5 bases and J by 4 bases; unmatched bases: 2. The length of the CDR3 is 13 residues. Germline V CDR1 and CDR2: SNHLY, FYNNEI. The chain's CDR3 is CASSTGGVTEAFF. In DNA, the CDR3 is TGTGCCAGCAGTACAGGGGGCGTCACTGAAGCTTTCTTT.

This clone has a single count. The genes are TRBV6-5 and TRBJ1-5, with D tentatively TRBD1 (5 bases). This CDR3 is 14 amino acids long. The V and J ends lost 6 bases and 3 bases respectively, with 12 bases between them. Per the germline V gene, CDR1 is MNHEY and CDR2 is SVGAGI. The CDR3 sequence: CASRGGRNNQPQHF. The CDR3 nucleotides are TGTGCCAGCAGGGGGGGACGGAACAATCAGCCCCAGCATTTT.

This clone has just a few counts. CDR3 DNA sequence: TGTGCCAGCAGCCCCGGAGGGAGGGTTTACAATGAGCAGTTCTTC. Its protein product is CASSPGGRVYNEQFF. This chain joins TRBV5-8 and TRBJ2-1; TRBD2 matches 7 bases. The J segment lost 4 bases and the V segment lost 4 bases, leaving 8 bases of the junction unmatched. CDR1 and CDR2 (germline): SGHTS, YDEGEE. The CDR3 loop spans 15 amino acids.

This clone showed up just a few times. V usage is TRBV4-3 and J usage is TRBJ1-6; D is possibly TRBD1 (5 bases). Trimming cost V 0 bases and J 3 bases, with 6 bases left between them. This CDR3 contains 15 residues. CDR1 and CDR2 (germline): LGHNA, YSLEER. In nucleotides, the CDR3 is TGCGCCAGCAGCCAAGACAGGGTCTATAATTCACCCCTCCACTTT. This encodes CASSQDRVYNSPLHF.

The chain has TRBV19 and TRBJ2-5; perhaps TRBD2 as D (6 bases). The V gene's germline CDR1 is LNHDA and CDR2 SQIVND (reference sequence). Trimming stripped 0 bases from V and 5 bases from J, with 7 bases between. This CDR3 is 13 amino acids long. The CDR3 loop is CASSIERGETQYF. CDR3 sequence (DNA): TGTGCCAGTAGTATAGAACGGGGGGAGACCCAGTACTTC.

The V call is TRBV5-1, the J call TRBJ1-2; D perhaps matches TRBD1 (5 bases). CDR3 size: 16 residues. Between the trimmed V and J ends, which lost 0 bases and 2 bases, there was a span of 14 bases. The germline gives CDR1 SGHRS, CDR2 YFSETQ. In DNA, the CDR3 is TGCGCCAGCAGCTTGGCCCTCCGGGGGGGGAACTATGGCTACACCTTC. Residues: CASSLALRGGNYGYTF. Looking up the rest from reference TRBV5-1 and TRBJ1-2 gives the full variable domain: KAGVTQTPRYLIKTRGQQVTLSCSPISGHRSVSWYQQTPGQGLQFLFEYFSETQRNKGNFPGRFSGRQFSNSRSEMNVSTLELGDSALYLCASSLALRGGNYGYTFGSGTRLTVV.

The chain uses TRBV5-4 and TRBJ2-1; TRBD1 matches 7 bases. Germline V gives CDR1 SGHNT, CDR2 YYREEE (reference sequence). The CDR3 totals 12 residues. V was pared by 1 base and J by 12 bases, with 4 bases of the junction left unmatched. In DNA, the CDR3 is TGTGCCAGCAGCTTGAATGCAGGGGGGCAGTTCTTC. Protein product: CASSLNAGGQFF.

The rearrangement joins TRBV29-1 to TRBJ1-2; possible D gene TRBD1, 6 bases. Germline values: CDR1 SQVTM, CDR2 ANQGSEA. The CDR3 totals 14 residues. V lost 4 bases and J lost 6, with 18 bases in between. CDR3 DNA sequence: TGCAGCGTTGTACTTCAGGGGAGGGAAAATGGCTACACCTTC. Translating it yields CSVVLQGRENGYTF.

This chain connects TRBV19 to TRBJ2-5, with 11 bases fitting TRBD2. CDR1 is LNHDA and CDR2 is SQIVND in the germline V gene (reference sequence). V lost 8 bases, J lost 1 base, and 9 bases stayed unmatched. The CDR3 sequence is 16 residues long. DNA for the CDR3: TGTGCCAGTGCTATTACTAGCGGGGGAGCCCAAGAGACCCAGTACTTC. Amino acid sequence: CASAITSGGAQETQYF.

This clone was detected a few times. The chain has TRBV29-1 and TRBJ1-2, with TRBD1 matching 10 bases. Germline assignment: CDR1 SQVTM and CDR2 ANQGSEA. The CDR3 runs to 13 residues. The trim removed 6 bases at V and 7 bases at J, leaving 8 bases unmatched. CDR3 amino acids: CSVDRGRLGGYTF. The CDR3 DNA is TGCAGCGTAGACAGGGGGCGCTTGGGTGGCTACACCTTC.

The chain links TRBV6-6 to TRBJ1-1, with a possible D match to TRBD1 (6 bases). Germline CDR1 and CDR2: MNHNY and SVGAGI (reference sequence). The CDR3 is made up of 15 amino acids. Trimming pared 5 bases from V and 4 bases from J, leaving 17 bases between. DNA for the CDR3: TGTGCCAGCAGTGCAGGGGTATCGGCCTTCACTGAAGCTTTCTTT. It yields the protein CASSAGVSAFTEAFF.

For the CDR3, the DNA is TGTGCCAGCAGCTCCGTTATGGGCGAAAAACTGTTTTTT. This translates into CASSSVMGEKLFF. V and J are TRBV27 and TRBJ1-4; D is unresolved. V was pared by 6 bases and J by 8 bases, with 13 bases between. This CDR3 is built from 13 residues. Germline CDR1 reads MNHEY; CDR2 reads SMNVEV (reference sequence).

J is TRBJ2-7 and V is TRBV27, with 7 bases matching TRBD1. The CDR3 sequence is 15 residues long. Germline loops: CDR1 MNHEY, CDR2 SMNVEV (reference sequence). With V trimmed by 8 bases and J by 1 base, 11 bases remained unmatched. CDR3 residues: CASGRPTGWSYEQYF. The CDR3 DNA is TGTGCCAGCGGTAGACCGACAGGGTGGTCCTACGAGCAGTACTTC.

This clone has just one count. The genes are TRBV2 and TRBJ1-2, with D possibly being TRBD1 (6 bases). The V end was cut by 4 bases, the J end by 1 base, with 7 bases between. The CDR3 has 13 residues. From germline, CDR1 is SNHLY and CDR2 FYNNEI. The CDR3 region is CASSGQVNYGYTF. The CDR3 bases are TGTGCCAGCAGTGGACAGGTTAACTATGGCTACACCTTC.